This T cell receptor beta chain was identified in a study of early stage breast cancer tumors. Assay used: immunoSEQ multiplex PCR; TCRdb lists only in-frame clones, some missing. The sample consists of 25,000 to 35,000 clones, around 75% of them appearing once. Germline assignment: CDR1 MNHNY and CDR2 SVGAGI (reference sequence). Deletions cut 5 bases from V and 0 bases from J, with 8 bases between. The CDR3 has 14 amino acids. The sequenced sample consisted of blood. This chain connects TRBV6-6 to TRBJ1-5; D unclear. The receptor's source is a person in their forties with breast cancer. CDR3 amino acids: CASSPQSSNQPQHF. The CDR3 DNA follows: TGTGCCAGCAGTCCCCAGTCTAGCAATCAGCCCCAGCATTTT.